Below, 24 T cell receptor beta chains from the same sample are listed, as sequenced in a study of shared clonotypes between healthy human individuals. Here immunoSEQ multiplex PCR was the method, and the copy in TCRdb shows in-frame clones only, minus some. The sample contains hundreds of thousands of clones, around three quarters of which appear only once. The sequencing sample was made of PBMCs. The receptors here all came from a woman in her thirties or forties in good health. Some clones in this sample may be carry-over from other donors' samples.

The gene calls are TRBV18 and TRBJ2-7; 10 positions agree with TRBD2. With 3 bases clipped from V and 7 bases from J, the junction kept 9 bases outside the gene matches. The CDR3 covers 15 residues. CDR1 is KGHSH and CDR2 is LQKENI in the germline V gene. The CDR3 here is CASSPKREGLGEQYF. The CDR3 coding sequence is TGTGCCAGCTCACCGAAGCGGGAGGGCCTGGGTGAGCAGTACTTC.

This clone was detected only a few times. This chain joins TRBV6-1 and TRBJ2-1; tentative D call: TRBD1 (6 bases). Trimming stripped 2 bases from V and 4 bases from J, with 6 bases between. The CDR3 runs 13 residues. Germline V CDR1 and CDR2: MNHNS, SASEGT. The CDR3 bases are TGTGCCAGCAGTGAAACAGGGTACAATGAGCAGTTCTTC. This gives the protein CASSETGYNEQFF.

The chain uses TRBV6-5 and TRBJ2-7, with 9 bases aligning to TRBD1. V trimming: 5 bases; J trimming: 3 bases; junction bases outside the gene matches: 8. Per the germline V gene, CDR1 is MNHEY and CDR2 is SVGAGI. This CDR3 has 15 residues. DNA of the CDR3: TGTGCCAGCAGTACCCCGGGACAGGGACGCTACGAGCAGTACTTC. It specifies CASSTPGQGRYEQYF.

The chain combines TRBV2 with TRBJ2-1; D is perhaps TRBD2 (6 bases). The CDR3 is 11 amino acids. CDR1 SNHLY and CDR2 FYNNEI come from the germline V gene. Trimming removed 7 bases at V and 9 bases at J, with 10 bases between. The CDR3 region is CASTLRGEQFF. The CDR3 DNA sequence: TGTGCCAGCACGTTGCGGGGTGAGCAGTTCTTC.

The chain uses TRBV19 and TRBJ2-2; 8 bases line up with TRBD1. This CDR3 contains 14 residues. Looked up from germline, CDR1 is LNHDA and CDR2 is SQIVND (reference sequence). The J segment lost 1 base and the V segment lost 9 bases, leaving 4 bases of the junction unmatched. Written as DNA, the CDR3 is TGTGCCAGCCAGACAGGGGAGAACACCGGGGAGCTGTTTTTT. This gives the protein CASQTGENTGELFF.

CDR3 residues: CASSIDRLAITGELFF. DNA of the CDR3: TGTGCCAGTAGTATAGATCGACTAGCGATCACCGGGGAGCTGTTTTTT. The chain recombines TRBV19 with TRBJ2-2; 8 bases match TRBD2. CDR1 is LNHDA, CDR2 SQIVND, per germline (reference sequence). J lost 4 bases, V lost 0 bases, and 4 bases had no gene match. The CDR3 loop spans 16 amino acids.

In DNA, the CDR3 is TGTGCCAGCAGCTTATCTGGCGGGATCACAGATACGCAGTATTTT. It codes for CASSLSGGITDTQYF. The J gene is TRBJ2-3, the V gene TRBV7-3; maybe TRBD2 (6 bases). Germline CDR1 and CDR2: SGHTA and FQGTGA. The CDR3 totals 15 residues. Trimming cost V 2 bases and J 2 bases, with 11 bases left between them.

The chain links TRBV7-2 to TRBJ2-1; 9 positions agree with TRBD2. J gave up 13 bases and V 3 bases, and 1 base lay outside the gene matches. CDR3 length: 11 amino acids. CDR1 is SGHTA, CDR2 FQGNSA, per germline. CDR3 protein: CASSLGLAQFF. The CDR3 DNA follows: TGTGCCAGCAGCTTGGGACTAGCTCAGTTCTTC.

A word on this clone: This may stem from a read error, because a much larger clone lies one nucleotide away. Other DNA sequences in the sample encode the same CDR3. This chain connects TRBV5-6 to TRBJ1-1; 7 bases align to TRBD1. The CDR3 spans 12 residues. Germline V gene lookup returns CDR1 SGHDT and CDR2 YYEEEE. V lost 8 bases, J lost 2 bases, and 3 bases stayed unmatched. CDR3 sequence (DNA): TGTGCCAGACAGGGGAGCAACACTGAAGCTTTCTTT. It codes for CARQGSNTEAFF.

J is TRBJ2-1 and V is TRBV10-1, with 7 bases fitting TRBD2. Trimming cost V 4 bases and J 4 bases; bases outside gene matches: 10. Germline V lookup: CDR1 WNHNN, CDR2 SYGVQD (reference sequence). The CDR3 has 16 amino acids. The CDR3 loop reads CASSGGGLTDYNEQFF. In nucleotides, the CDR3 is TGCGCCAGCAGTGGGGGAGGGCTAACCGATTACAATGAGCAGTTCTTC.

Comment on this clone: Since no conserved phenylalanine or tryptophan closes the CDR3, a read error is the likely cause. The chain has TRBV29-1 and TRBJ2-3; 7 nucleotides line up with TRBD1. The junction had 7 bases not matched to a gene; V was cut back by 4 bases and J by 3 bases. CDR1 and CDR2 from the germline V gene are SQVTM and ANQGSEA. The CDR3 totals 14 residues. This CDR3 is CSVGLRGHTDTQYS. The DNA for the CDR3 is TGCAGCGTTGGGCTGAGGGGGCATACAGATACGCAGTATTCT.

This clone was picked up one time. This chain's CDR3 is CASSDRGETYEQYF. The CDR3 DNA is TGTGCCAGCAGTGACAGGGGCGAAACCTACGAGCAGTACTTC. The chain is built from TRBV6-1 and TRBJ2-7; D may be TRBD1 (6 bases). V shed 3 bases and J shed 2 bases, with 11 bases lying between them. Germline V gene data show CDR1 as MNHNS and CDR2 as SASEGT. This CDR3 has 14 amino acids.

In regard to this clone: Within the sample, other DNA sequences also encode this same CDR3. This rearrangement joins TRBV18 to TRBJ1-1; possibly TRBD1 for D (6 bases). V was trimmed by 2 bases and J by 2 bases, leaving 9 bases between them. The germline gives CDR1 KGHSH, CDR2 LQKENI. The CDR3 has 14 residues. CDR3 sequence: CASSPEGGNTEAFF. The CDR3 coding sequence is TGTGCCAGCTCACCAGAGGGGGGAAACACTGAAGCTTTCTTT.

This clone was seen a handful of times. This chain links TRBV10-3 with TRBJ1-1; TRBD1 agrees at 10 bases. V dropped 2 bases and J dropped 0; count of bases not matched to a gene: 3. The germline V gene encodes CDR1 ENHRY and CDR2 SYGVKD. The CDR3 is 16 residues long. The CDR3 sequence: CAISEGTGALNTEAFF. The CDR3 DNA sequence: TGTGCCATCAGTGAGGGGACAGGGGCTCTGAACACTGAAGCTTTCTTT.

The CDR3 region is CSVGATPLNGYTF. In DNA form, the CDR3 reads TGCAGCGTTGGGGCAACCCCACTGAATGGCTACACCTTC. V usage is TRBV29-1 and J usage is TRBJ1-2; D uncertain. Germline assignment: CDR1 SQVTM and CDR2 ANQGSEA. The CDR3 runs to 13 residues. Trimming took 4 bases from V and 6 from J, leaving 15 bases between them.

The V and J genes are TRBV7-2 and TRBJ1-2, with TRBD1 as a possible D gene (6 bases). V shed 2 bases and J shed 5 bases, with 12 bases lying between them. The CDR3 sequence is 14 residues long. Germline V gene sequence: CDR1 SGHTA, CDR2 FQGNSA. The CDR3 bases are TGTGCCAGCAGCTTACGGACAGAACTATATGGCTACACCTTC. Amino acids: CASSLRTELYGYTF.

The rearrangement uses TRBV5-4 and TRBJ1-2, with D perhaps matching TRBD1 (6 bases). Trimming took off 0 bases at V and 10 bases at J, with 13 bases between the two ends. From germline, CDR1 is SGHNT and CDR2 YYREEE (reference sequence). The CDR3 spans 13 residues. As DNA, the CDR3 is TGTGCCAGCAGCTTGGAACAGGGCGACATCTACACCTTC. It codes for CASSLEQGDIYTF.

This chain uses TRBV4-3 with TRBJ2-4; D possibly corresponds to TRBD2 (6 bases). CDR3 length: 14 residues. In germline, CDR1 is LGHNA, CDR2 YSLEER. Trimming shortened V by 3 bases and J by 11 bases, and 17 bases separated the two germline ends. CDR3 nucleotides: TGCGCCAGCAGCCAGGTACCGGGAGCTATCGTTCAGTACTTC. As protein: CASSQVPGAIVQYF.

The chain uses TRBV28 and TRBJ2-6; 7 positions agree with TRBD1. The junction had 13 bases not matched to a gene; V was cut back by 10 bases and J by 1 base. The CDR3 covers 17 residues. Germline loops: CDR1 MDHEN, CDR2 SYDVKM. The CDR3 spells CATDRVGHSSGANVLTF. CDR3 nucleotide sequence: TGTGCCACCGACAGGGTAGGGCACTCTTCTGGGGCCAACGTCCTGACTTTC.

The chain joins TRBV2 to TRBJ2-3; the match to TRBD1 covers 7 bases. Looked up from germline, CDR1 is SNHLY and CDR2 is FYNNEI. The CDR3 totals 14 residues. Unmatched junction bases numbered 7, after V lost 7 bases and J lost 3 bases. This chain's CDR3 is CASKIGQATDTQYF. The DNA for the CDR3 is TGTGCCAGCAAAATTGGACAGGCTACAGATACGCAGTATTTT.

The sample holds a few counts of this clone. The chain is built from TRBV30 and TRBJ2-7; 9 positions agree with TRBD1. CDR3 length equals 13 residues. V trimming: 2 bases; J trimming: 2 bases; junction bases outside the gene matches: 1. Looked up from germline, CDR1 is GTSNPN and CDR2 is SVGIG (reference sequence). For the CDR3, the DNA is TGTGCCTGGAGTCGGACAGGGGCCTACGAGCAGTACTTC. It codes for CAWSRTGAYEQYF.

The chain combines TRBV28 with TRBJ1-2; unclear D gene. Trimming left V 6 bases short and J 7 bases short, with 12 bases between. Germline-derived CDR1 and CDR2 are MDHEN and SYDVKM. CDR3 length equals 12 residues. CDR3 residues: CASSDEVSGYTF. The CDR3 DNA follows: TGTGCCAGCAGCGATGAGGTCTCTGGCTACACCTTC.

This clone was picked up a small number of times. The chain has TRBV21-1 and TRBJ2-4. TRBV21-1 is termed a pseudogene. The length of the CDR3 is 17 residues. This CDR3 is CASSLNGGPKAKNIQYF. CDR3 coding DNA: TGTGCCAGCAGCCTCAATGGGGGACCCAAGGCCAAAAACATTCAGTACTTC.

CDR3 residues: CASSRGLAGMNEQFF. The CDR3 DNA reads TGTGCCAGCAGCCGTGGACTAGCGGGGATGAATGAGCAGTTCTTC. The rearrangement links TRBV11-2 to TRBJ2-1; 12 nucleotides align to TRBD2. Trimming took 5 bases from V and 7 from J; bases not matched to a gene: 6. The CDR3 covers 15 residues. Germline CDR1 SGHAT, CDR2 FQNNGV.